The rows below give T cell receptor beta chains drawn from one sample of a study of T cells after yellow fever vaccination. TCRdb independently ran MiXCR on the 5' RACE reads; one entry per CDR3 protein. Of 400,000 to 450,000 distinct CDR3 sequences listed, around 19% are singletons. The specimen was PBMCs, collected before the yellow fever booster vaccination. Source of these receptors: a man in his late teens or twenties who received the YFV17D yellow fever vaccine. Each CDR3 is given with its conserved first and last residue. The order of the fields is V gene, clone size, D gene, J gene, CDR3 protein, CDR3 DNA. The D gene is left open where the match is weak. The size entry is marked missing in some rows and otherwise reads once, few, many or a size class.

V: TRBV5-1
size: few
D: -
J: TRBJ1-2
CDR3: CASRADPNYGYTF
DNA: TGCGCCAGCAGAGCCGACCCTAACTATGGCTACACCTTC

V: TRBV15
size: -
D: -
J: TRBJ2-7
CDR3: CATSRDRFHEQYF
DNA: TGTGCCACCAGCAGAGATAGGTTCCACGAGCAGTACTTC

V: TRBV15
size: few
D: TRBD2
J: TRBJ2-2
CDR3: CATSRLAANTGELFF
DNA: TGTGCCACCAGCAGACTAGCGGCGAACACCGGGGAGCTGTTTTTT

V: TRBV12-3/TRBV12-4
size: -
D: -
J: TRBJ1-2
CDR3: CASSAGRARGYTF
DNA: TGTGCCAGCAGTGCGGGTCGGGCTAGGGGCTACACCTTC

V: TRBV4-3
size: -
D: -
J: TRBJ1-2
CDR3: CASSQVAGATYGYTF
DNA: TGCGCCAGCAGCCAAGTGGCGGGGGCGACCTATGGCTACACCTTC

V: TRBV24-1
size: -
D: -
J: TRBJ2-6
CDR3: CATQGSLPGANVLTF
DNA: TGTGCCACTCAGGGTTCCCTCCCCGGGGCCAACGTCCTGACTTTC

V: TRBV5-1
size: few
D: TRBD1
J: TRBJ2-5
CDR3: CASSPRDRTLETQYF
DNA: TGCGCCAGCAGCCCCCGGGACAGGACCCTAGAGACCCAGTACTTC

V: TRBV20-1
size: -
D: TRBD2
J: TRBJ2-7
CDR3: CSARDESAGGPGEQYF
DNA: TGCAGTGCTAGAGATGAATCAGCGGGGGGACCGGGTGAGCAGTACTTC

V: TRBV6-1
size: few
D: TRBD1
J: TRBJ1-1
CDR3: CASNGQDGGNTEAFF
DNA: TGTGCCAGCAACGGACAGGACGGAGGGAACACTGAAGCTTTCTTT

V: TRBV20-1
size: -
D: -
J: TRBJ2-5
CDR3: CSARDATKETQYF
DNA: TGCAGTGCTAGAGACGCCACGAAAGAGACCCAGTACTTC

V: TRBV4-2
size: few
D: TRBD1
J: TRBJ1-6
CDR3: CASSQEQGAYSPLHF
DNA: TGTGCCAGCAGCCAAGAACAGGGGGCCTATTCACCCCTCCACTTT

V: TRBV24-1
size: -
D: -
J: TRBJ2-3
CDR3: CATASSGATDTQYF
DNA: TGTGCCACTGCCTCGAGCGGAGCCACAGATACGCAGTATTTT

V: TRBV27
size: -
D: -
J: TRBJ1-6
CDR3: CASSLPASPLHF
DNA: TGTGCCAGCAGTCTTCCTGCTTCACCCCTCCACTTT

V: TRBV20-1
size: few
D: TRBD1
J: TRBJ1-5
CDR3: CSARDPRGNQPQHF
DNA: TGCAGTGCTAGAGATCCCAGGGGGAATCAGCCCCAGCATTTT

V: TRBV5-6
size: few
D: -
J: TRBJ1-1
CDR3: CASSREQGLDTEAFF
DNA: TGTGCCAGCAGCAGGGAACAGGGTTTGGACACTGAAGCTTTCTTT

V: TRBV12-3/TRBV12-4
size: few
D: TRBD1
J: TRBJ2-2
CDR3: CASSRDRVNTGELFF
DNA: TGTGCCAGCAGTCGGGACAGGGTGAACACCGGGGAGCTGTTTTTT

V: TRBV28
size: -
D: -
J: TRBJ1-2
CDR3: CAASIGSVVGYGYTF
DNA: TGTGCCGCCAGCATTGGTTCGGTGGTTGGATATGGCTACACCTTC

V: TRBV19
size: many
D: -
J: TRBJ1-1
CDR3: CASSARGLRDNSRNTEAFF
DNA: TGTGCCAGTAGTGCCCGTGGTCTACGGGACAACTCCAGGAACACTGAAGCTTTCTTT

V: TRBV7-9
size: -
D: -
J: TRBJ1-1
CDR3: CASSLGAWANTEAFF
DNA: TGTGCCAGCAGCTTAGGGGCGTGGGCCAACACTGAAGCTTTCTTT

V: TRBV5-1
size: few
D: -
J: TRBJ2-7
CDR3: CASSRNRLTSYEQYF
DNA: TGCGCCAGCAGCAGAAATAGACTGACGTCCTACGAGCAGTACTTC

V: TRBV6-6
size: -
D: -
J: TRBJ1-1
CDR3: CASTLSLLGNTEAFF
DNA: TGTGCCAGCACCCTCAGCCTTTTGGGGAACACTGAAGCTTTCTTT

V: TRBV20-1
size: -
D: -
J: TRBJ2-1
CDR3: CSARNRGGLSIHEQFF
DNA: TGCAGTGCTAGAAACAGGGGAGGTTTGAGTATCCATGAGCAGTTCTTC

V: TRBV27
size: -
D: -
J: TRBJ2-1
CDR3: CASSFAPGSKQFF
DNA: TGTGCCAGCAGTTTCGCCCCCGGGTCCAAGCAGTTCTTC

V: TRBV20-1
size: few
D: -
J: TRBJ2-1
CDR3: CSARTSCSYNEQFF
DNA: TGCAGTGCTAGAACTAGTTGCTCCTACAATGAGCAGTTCTTC

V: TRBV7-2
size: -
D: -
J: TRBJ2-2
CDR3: CASRRGGVNTGELFF
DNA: TGTGCCAGCAGGAGGGGTGGAGTTAACACCGGGGAGCTGTTTTTT

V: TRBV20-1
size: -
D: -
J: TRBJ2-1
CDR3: CSAPQPSGAGDEQFF
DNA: TGCAGTGCCCCTCAACCCTCGGGGGCCGGGGATGAGCAGTTCTTC

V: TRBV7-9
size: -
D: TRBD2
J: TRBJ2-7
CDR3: CASSFGTNYEQYF
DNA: TGTGCCAGCAGCTTTGGGACTAACTACGAGCAGTACTTC

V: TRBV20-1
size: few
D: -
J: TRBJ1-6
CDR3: CSASRRDNSPLHF
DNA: TGCAGTGCTAGTAGAAGGGATAATTCACCCCTCCACTTT

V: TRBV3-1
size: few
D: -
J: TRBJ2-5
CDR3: CASSRGAHEETQYF
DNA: TGTGCCAGCAGCAGAGGGGCGCACGAAGAGACCCAGTACTTC

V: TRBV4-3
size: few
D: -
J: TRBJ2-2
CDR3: CASSQEKYTGELFF
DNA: TGCGCCAGCAGCCAAGAGAAATACACCGGGGAGCTGTTTTTT

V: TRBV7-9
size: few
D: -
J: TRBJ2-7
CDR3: CASSGLGGASSRSYEQYF
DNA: TGTGCCAGCAGCGGATTAGGGGGGGCGAGTTCTAGGAGCTACGAGCAGTACTTC

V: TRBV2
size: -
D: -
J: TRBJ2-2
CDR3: CASTSEAPGTGELFF
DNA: TGTGCCAGCACCTCCGAGGCGCCCGGGACCGGGGAGCTGTTTTTT

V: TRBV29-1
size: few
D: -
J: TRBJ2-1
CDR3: CSVESSGTRTYNEQFF
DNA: TGCAGCGTTGAGTCGTCCGGGACACGTACCTACAATGAGCAGTTCTTC

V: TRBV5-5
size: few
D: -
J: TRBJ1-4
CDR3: CASSTGDDNEKLFF
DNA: TGTGCCAGCAGCACGGGAGACGACAATGAAAAACTGTTTTTT

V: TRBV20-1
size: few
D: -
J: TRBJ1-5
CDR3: CSAGGQGNQPQHF
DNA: TGCAGTGCTGGGGGGCAGGGGAATCAGCCCCAGCATTTT

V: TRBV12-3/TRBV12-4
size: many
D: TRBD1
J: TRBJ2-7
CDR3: CASSLDTGQNYEQYF
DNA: TGTGCCAGCAGTTTAGACACGGGACAGAACTACGAGCAGTACTTC

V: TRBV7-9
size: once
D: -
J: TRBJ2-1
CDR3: CASSLRGQFF
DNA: TGTGCCAGCAGCCTCCGGGGGCAGTTCTTC

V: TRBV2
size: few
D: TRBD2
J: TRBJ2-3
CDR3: CASSEFSGGQDTQYF
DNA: TGTGCCAGCAGTGAATTTAGCGGGGGACAAGATACGCAGTATTTT

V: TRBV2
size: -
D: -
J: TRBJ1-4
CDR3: CASSSPTETAIPNEKLFF
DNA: TGTGCCAGCAGTTCTCCGACGGAGACCGCCATTCCCAATGAAAAACTGTTTTTT

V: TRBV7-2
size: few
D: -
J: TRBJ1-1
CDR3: CASSSQGQAFF
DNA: TGTGCCAGCAGCTCACAGGGACAAGCTTTCTTT

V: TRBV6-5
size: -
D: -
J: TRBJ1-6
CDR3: CASSYLWVNNSPLHF
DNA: TGTGCCAGCAGTTACCTGTGGGTTAATAATTCACCCCTCCACTTT

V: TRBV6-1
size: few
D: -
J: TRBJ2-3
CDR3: CASTERGPGTDTQYF
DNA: TGTGCCAGCACCGAAAGAGGTCCGGGCACAGATACGCAGTATTTT

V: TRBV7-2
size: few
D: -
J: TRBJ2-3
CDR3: CASLVADTQYF
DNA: TGTGCCAGCTTGGTCGCAGATACGCAGTATTTT

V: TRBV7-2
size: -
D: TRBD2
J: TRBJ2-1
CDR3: CASSLRLAGSNEQFF
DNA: TGTGCCAGCAGCCTTAGGTTAGCGGGGAGTAATGAGCAGTTCTTC

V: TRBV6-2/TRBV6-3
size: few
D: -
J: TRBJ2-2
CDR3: CASGQALNTGELFF
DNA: TGTGCCAGCGGCCAGGCTCTAAACACCGGGGAGCTGTTTTTT